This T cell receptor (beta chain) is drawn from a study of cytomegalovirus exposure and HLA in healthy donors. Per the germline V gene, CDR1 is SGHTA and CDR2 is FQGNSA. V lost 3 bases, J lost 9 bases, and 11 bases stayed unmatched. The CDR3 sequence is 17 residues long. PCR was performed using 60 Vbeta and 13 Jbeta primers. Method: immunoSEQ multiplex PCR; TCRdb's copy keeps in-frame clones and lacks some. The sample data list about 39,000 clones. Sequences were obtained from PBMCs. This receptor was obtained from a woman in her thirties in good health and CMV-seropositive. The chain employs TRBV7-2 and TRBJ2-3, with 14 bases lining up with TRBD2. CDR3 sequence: CASSFLGLAGESGTQYF. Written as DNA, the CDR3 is TGTGCCAGCAGCTTCTTGGGACTAGCGGGGGAGTCAGGGACGCAGTATTTT.